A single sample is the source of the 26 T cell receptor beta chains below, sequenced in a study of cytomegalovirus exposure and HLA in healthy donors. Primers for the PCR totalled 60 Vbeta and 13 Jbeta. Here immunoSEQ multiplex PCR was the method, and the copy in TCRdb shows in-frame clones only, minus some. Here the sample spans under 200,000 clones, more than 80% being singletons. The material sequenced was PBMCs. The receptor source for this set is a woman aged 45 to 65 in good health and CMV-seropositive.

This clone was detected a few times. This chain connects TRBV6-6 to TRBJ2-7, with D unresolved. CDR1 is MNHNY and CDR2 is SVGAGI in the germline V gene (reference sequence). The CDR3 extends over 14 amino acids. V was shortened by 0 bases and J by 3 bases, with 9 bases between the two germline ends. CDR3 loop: CASSYSRLGYEQYF. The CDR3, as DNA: TGTGCCAGCAGTTACTCGCGGTTAGGCTACGAGCAGTACTTC.

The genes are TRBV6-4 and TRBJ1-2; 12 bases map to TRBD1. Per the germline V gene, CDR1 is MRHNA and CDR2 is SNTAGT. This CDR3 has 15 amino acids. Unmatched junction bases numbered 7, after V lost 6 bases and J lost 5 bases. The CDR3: CASRMGTGGAYGYTF. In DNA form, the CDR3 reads TGTGCCAGCAGAATGGGGACAGGGGGCGCATATGGCTACACCTTC.

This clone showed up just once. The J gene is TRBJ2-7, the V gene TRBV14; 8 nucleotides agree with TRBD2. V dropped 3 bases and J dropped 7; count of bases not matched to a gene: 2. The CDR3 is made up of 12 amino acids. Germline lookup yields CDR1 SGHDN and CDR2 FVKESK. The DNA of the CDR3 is TGTGCCAGCAGCCACAGCGGGGGAGAGCAGTACTTC. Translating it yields CASSHSGGEQYF.

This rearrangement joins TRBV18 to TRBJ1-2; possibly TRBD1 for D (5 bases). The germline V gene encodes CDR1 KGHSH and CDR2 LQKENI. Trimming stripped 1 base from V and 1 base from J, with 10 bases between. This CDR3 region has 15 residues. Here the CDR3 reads CASSPRDRLNYGYTF. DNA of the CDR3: TGTGCCAGCTCACCACGAGACAGACTTAACTATGGCTACACCTTC.

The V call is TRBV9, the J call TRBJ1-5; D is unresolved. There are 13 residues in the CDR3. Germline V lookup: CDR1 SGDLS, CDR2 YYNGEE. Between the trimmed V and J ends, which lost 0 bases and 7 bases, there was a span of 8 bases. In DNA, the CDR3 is TGTGCCAGCAGCGTAGAGGAGTGGCAGCCCCAGCATTTT. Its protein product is CASSVEEWQPQHF.

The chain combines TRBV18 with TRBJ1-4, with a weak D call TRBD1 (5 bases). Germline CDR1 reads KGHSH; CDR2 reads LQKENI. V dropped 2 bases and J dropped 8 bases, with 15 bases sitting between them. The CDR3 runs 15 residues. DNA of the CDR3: TGTGCCAGCTCACCATCACCGGGTCAGGGCGAAAAACTGTTTTTT. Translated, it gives CASSPSPGQGEKLFF.

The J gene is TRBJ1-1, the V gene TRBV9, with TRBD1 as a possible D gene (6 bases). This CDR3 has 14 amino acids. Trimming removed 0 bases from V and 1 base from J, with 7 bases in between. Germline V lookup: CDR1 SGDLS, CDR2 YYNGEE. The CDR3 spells CASSVDRANTEAFF. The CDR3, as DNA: TGTGCCAGCAGCGTAGACAGGGCGAACACTGAAGCTTTCTTT. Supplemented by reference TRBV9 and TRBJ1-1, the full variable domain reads DSGVTQTPKHLITATGQRVTLRCSPRSGDLSVYWYQQSLDQGLQFLIQYYNGEERAKGNILERFSAQQFPDLHSELNLSSLELGDSALYFCASSVDRANTEAFFGQGTRLTVV.

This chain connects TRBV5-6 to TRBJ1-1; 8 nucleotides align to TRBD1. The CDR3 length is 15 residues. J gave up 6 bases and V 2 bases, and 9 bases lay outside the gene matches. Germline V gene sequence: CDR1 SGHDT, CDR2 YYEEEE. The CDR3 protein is CASSFPDRGSSEAFF. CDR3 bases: TGTGCCAGCAGCTTTCCCGACAGGGGTTCGTCTGAAGCTTTCTTT.

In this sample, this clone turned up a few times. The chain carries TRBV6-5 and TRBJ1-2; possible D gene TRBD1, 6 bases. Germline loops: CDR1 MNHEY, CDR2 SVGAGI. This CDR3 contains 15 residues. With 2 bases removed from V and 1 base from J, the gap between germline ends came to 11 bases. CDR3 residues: CASSYRQEYNYGYTF. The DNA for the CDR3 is TGTGCCAGCAGTTACCGACAGGAGTATAACTATGGCTACACCTTC.

CDR3 in DNA: TGTGCCAGCAGCCAAGAAAACAGGCAGGTCCGAGACGAGCAGTACTTC. This encodes CASSQENRQVRDEQYF. This chain uses TRBV4-2 with TRBJ2-7; a weak D match, TRBD1 (5 bases). Trimming removed 0 bases at V and 5 bases at J, with 17 bases between. The germline V gene encodes CDR1 LGHNA and CDR2 YNFKEQ. The CDR3 has 16 residues.

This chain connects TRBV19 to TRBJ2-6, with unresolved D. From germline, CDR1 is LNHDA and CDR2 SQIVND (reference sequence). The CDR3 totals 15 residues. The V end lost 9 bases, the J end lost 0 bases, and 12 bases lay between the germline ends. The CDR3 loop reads CASQLSSSGANVLTF. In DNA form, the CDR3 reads TGTGCCAGCCAACTTAGCAGCTCTGGGGCCAACGTCCTGACTTTC.

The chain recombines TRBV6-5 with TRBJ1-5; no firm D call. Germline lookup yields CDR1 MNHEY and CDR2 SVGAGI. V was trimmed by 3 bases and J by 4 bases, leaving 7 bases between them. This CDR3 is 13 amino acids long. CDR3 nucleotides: TGTGCCAGCAGTTATGGGCTGAATCAGCCCCAGCATTTT. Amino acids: CASSYGLNQPQHF.

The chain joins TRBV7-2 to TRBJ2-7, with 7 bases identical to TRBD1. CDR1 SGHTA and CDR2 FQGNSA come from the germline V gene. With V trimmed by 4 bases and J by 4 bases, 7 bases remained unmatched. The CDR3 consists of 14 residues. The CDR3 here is CASSSQTGRYEQYF. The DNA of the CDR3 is TGTGCCAGCAGCTCACAGACAGGGCGGTACGAGCAGTACTTC.

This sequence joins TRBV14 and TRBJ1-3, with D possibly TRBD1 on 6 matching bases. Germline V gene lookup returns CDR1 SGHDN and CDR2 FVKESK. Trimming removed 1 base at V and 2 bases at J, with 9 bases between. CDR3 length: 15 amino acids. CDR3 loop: CASSQVKGAGNTIYF. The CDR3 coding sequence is TGTGCCAGCAGCCAAGTAAAGGGGGCTGGAAACACCATATATTTT.

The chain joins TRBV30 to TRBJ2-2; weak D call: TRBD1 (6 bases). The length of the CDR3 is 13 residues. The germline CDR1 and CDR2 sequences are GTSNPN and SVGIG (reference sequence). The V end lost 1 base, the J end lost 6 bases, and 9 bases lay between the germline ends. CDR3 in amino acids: CAWSAQGSGELFF. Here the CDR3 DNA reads TGTGCCTGGAGTGCCCAGGGGTCCGGGGAGCTGTTTTTT.

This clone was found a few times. CDR3 nucleotides: TGTGCCAGCAGCTTATCGTACAGGGGGAGTGGTGAAAAACTGTTTTTT. Residues: CASSLSYRGSGEKLFF. V and J are TRBV7-9 and TRBJ1-4; TRBD1 agrees at 8 bases. The V gene's germline CDR1 is SEHNR and CDR2 FQNEAQ (reference sequence). With V trimmed by 2 bases and J by 7 bases, 9 bases remained unmatched. The CDR3 loop spans 16 amino acids.

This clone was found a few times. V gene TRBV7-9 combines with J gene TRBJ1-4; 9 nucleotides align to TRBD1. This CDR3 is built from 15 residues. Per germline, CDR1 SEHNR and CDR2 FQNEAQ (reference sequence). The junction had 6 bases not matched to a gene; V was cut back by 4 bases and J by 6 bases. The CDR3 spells CASSSAGQGDEKLFF. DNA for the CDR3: TGTGCCAGCAGCTCCGCGGGACAGGGAGATGAAAAACTGTTTTTT.

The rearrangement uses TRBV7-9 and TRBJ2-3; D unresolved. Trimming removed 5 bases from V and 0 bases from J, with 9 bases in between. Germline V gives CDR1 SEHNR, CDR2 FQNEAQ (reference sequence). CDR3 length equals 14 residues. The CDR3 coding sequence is TGTGCCAGCAGCCAAGACACTAGCACAGATACGCAGTATTTT. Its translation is CASSQDTSTDTQYF.

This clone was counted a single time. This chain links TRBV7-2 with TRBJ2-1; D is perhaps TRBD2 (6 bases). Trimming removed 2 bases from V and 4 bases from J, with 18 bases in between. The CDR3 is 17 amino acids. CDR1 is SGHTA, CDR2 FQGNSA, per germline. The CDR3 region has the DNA TGTGCCAGCAGCTTATATGGTCGGGGTAGCGGATACAATGAGCAGTTCTTC. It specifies CASSLYGRGSGYNEQFF.

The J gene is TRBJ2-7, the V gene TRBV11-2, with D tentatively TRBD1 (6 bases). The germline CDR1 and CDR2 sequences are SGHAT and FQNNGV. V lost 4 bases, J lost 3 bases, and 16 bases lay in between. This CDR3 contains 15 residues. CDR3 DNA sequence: TGTGCCAGCAGCTCAACAGGGAATAGGTTCTACGAGCAGTACTTC. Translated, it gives CASSSTGNRFYEQYF. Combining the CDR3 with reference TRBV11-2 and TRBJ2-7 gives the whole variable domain EAGVAQSPRYKIIEKRQSVAFWCNPISGHATLYWYQQILGQGPKLLIQFQNNGVVDDSQLPKDRFSAERLKGVDSTLKIQPAKLEDSAVYLCASSSTGNRFYEQYFGPGTRLTVT.

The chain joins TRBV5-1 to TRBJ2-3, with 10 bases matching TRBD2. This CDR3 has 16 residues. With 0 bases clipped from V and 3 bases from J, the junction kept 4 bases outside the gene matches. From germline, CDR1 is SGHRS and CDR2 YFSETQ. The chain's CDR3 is CASSLDISGGTDTQYF. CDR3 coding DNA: TGCGCCAGCAGCTTGGATATTAGCGGGGGGACAGATACGCAGTATTTT.

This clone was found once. CDR3: CASSLAAGLHTEAFF. CDR3 coding DNA: TGTGCCAGCAGCTTGGCTGCAGGGCTGCACACTGAAGCTTTCTTT. V is TRBV5-4 and J is TRBJ1-1, with TRBD1 as a possible D gene (5 bases). The V gene's germline CDR1 is SGHNT and CDR2 YYREEE (reference sequence). This CDR3 is built from 15 residues. The germline V and J ends were trimmed by 0 bases and 3 bases, with 12 bases remaining between them.

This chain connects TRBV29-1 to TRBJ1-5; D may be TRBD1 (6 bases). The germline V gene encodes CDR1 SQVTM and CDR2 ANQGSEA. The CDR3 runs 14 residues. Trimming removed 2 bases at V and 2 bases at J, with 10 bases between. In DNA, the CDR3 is TGCAGCGTTGAATGCGGGGGCGGCAATCAGCCCCAGCATTTT. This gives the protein CSVECGGGNQPQHF. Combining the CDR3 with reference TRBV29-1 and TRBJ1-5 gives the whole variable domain SAVISQKPSRDICQRGTSLTIQCQVDSQVTMMFWYRQQPGQSLTLIATANQGSEATYESGFVIDKFPISRPNLTFSTLTVSNMSPEDSSIYLCSVECGGGNQPQHFGDGTRLSIL.

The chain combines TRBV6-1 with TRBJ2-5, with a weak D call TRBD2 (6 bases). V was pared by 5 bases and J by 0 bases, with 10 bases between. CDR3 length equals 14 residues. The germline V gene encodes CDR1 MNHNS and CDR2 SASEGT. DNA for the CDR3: TGTGCCAGCAGTTTCCGGGGGTACCAAGAGACCCAGTACTTC. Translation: CASSFRGYQETQYF.

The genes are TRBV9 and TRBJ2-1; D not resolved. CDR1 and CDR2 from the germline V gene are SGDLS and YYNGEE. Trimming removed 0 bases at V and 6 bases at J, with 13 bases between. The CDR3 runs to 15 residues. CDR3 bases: TGTGCCAGCAGCGTAGACCCGAACTACCCCAATGAGCAGTTCTTC. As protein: CASSVDPNYPNEQFF.

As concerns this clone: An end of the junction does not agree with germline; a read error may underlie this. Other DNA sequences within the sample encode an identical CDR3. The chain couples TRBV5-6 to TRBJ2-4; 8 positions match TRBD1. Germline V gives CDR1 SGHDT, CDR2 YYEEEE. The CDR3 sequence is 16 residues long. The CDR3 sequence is CASSLVGQVPLNIQYF. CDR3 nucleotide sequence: TGCGCCAGCAGCTTGGTGGGACAGGTTCCTCTAAACATTCAGTACTTC.